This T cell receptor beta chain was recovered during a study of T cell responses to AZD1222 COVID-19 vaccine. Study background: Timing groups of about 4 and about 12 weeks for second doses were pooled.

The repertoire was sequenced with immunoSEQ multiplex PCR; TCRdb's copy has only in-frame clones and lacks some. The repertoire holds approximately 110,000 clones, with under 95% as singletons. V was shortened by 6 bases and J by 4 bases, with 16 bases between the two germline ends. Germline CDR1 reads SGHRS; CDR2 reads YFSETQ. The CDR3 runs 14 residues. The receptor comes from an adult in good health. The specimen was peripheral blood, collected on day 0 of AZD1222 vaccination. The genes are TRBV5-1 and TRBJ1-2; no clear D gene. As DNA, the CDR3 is TGCGCCAGCACCGACACCTCGACGAGCTATGGCTACACCTTC. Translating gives CASTDTSTSYGYTF.